The rows below give T cell receptor beta chains drawn from one sample of a study of control samples from healthy donors and cancer patients. Produced via immunoSEQ multiplex PCR; TCRdb's table is partial and in-frame only. The repertoire shows under 200,000 clones; the top ten hold approximately 2.2%. The sequenced sample consisted of blood. The receptors derive from a woman aged 25 to 45 in good health. Both conserved end residues are part of each CDR3. D genes are given only for firm matches.

CDR3 protein,CDR3 DNA,D gene,J gene,CDR3 length,V gene
CASRTSGGPYNEQFF,TGTGCCAGCAGAACTAGCGGGGGTCCGTACAATGAGCAGTTCTTC,TRBD2,TRBJ2-1,15,TRBV6-5
CASSLVVRGLFNEQFF,TGTGCCAGCAGCTTAGTGGTTCGTGGACTGTTCAATGAGCAGTTCTTC,.,TRBJ2-1,16,TRBV7-6
CASTYRDRAFNEQFF,TGTGCCAGCACTTACCGGGACAGAGCCTTCAATGAGCAGTTCTTC,TRBD1,TRBJ2-1,15,TRBV6-2/TRBV6-3
CASRRDRDSNYEQYF,TGTGCCAGCAGGCGCGATCGGGACTCCAACTACGAGCAGTACTTC,.,TRBJ2-7,15,TRBV6-5
CASSLVALNTEAFF,TGTGCCAGCAGCTTGGTTGCTTTGAACACTGAAGCTTTCTTT,.,TRBJ1-1,14,TRBV7-9
CASSTAGRTDTQYF,TGCGCCAGCAGCACAGCGGGGCGCACAGATACGCAGTATTTT,TRBD2,TRBJ2-3,14,TRBV5-1
CASSFTSGSYNEQFF,TGCGCCAGCAGTTTCACTAGCGGCTCCTACAATGAGCAGTTCTTC,TRBD2,TRBJ2-1,15,TRBV10-1
CASSPDRALPDEQYF,TGTGCCAGCAGCCCGGACAGGGCTTTACCCGACGAGCAGTACTTC,TRBD1,TRBJ2-7,15,TRBV11-3
CASSLASSYEQYF,TGTGCCAGCAGCTTGGCGAGCTCCTACGAGCAGTACTTC,.,TRBJ2-7,13,TRBV11-2
CASSSPGVGYTF,TGTGCCAGCAGTTCCCCAGGGGTAGGCTACACCTTC,.,TRBJ1-2,12,TRBV6-5
CARPRGGAQGYTF,TGTGCCAGACCCCGTGGAGGGGCGCAAGGCTACACCTTC,.,TRBJ1-2,13,TRBV6-5
CASSPGTESYGYTF,TGTGCCAGCAGCCCCGGGACAGAATCTTATGGCTACACCTTC,TRBD1,TRBJ1-2,14,TRBV9
CASSLGGGAQETQYF,TGTGCCAGCAGCCTTGGTGGGGGAGCCCAAGAGACCCAGTACTTC,.,TRBJ2-5,15,TRBV7-3
CASRKDIGPYNSPLHF,TGTGCCAGCAGGAAGGACATAGGGCCCTATAATTCACCCCTCCACTTT,.,TRBJ1-6,16,TRBV27
CASSSEPNAGYEQFF,TGTGCCAGCAGCTCAGAACCCAACGCAGGGTATGAGCAGTTCTTC,.,TRBJ2-1,15,TRBV5-4
CATSRVAGSPLHF,TGTGCCACCAGCAGAGTAGCGGGTTCACCCCTCCACTTT,.,TRBJ1-6,13,TRBV15
CASSLRVAGVSTDTQYF,TGTGCCAGCAGCCTAAGAGTAGCGGGGGTTTCCACAGATACGCAGTATTTT,TRBD2,TRBJ2-3,17,TRBV13
CAWRGGQEPNYGYTF,TGTGCCTGGAGGGGGGGGCAGGAACCTAACTATGGCTACACCTTC,.,TRBJ1-2,15,TRBV30
CASRAPGQGDEQYF,TGTGCCAGCAGGGCCCCGGGACAGGGGGACGAGCAGTACTTC,TRBD1,TRBJ2-7,14,TRBV28
CASSVEGAGTDTQYF,TGTGCCAGCAGCGTAGAGGGGGCTGGCACAGATACGCAGTATTTT,TRBD1,TRBJ2-3,15,TRBV9
CASSEGRGSSYNSPLHF,TGTGCCAGCAGTGAGGGGAGGGGGAGCTCCTATAATTCACCCCTCCACTTT,.,TRBJ1-6,17,TRBV2
CASSTAGPQTEQYF,TGTGCCAGCAGTACCGCGGGACCCCAAACAGAGCAGTACTTC,.,TRBJ2-7,14,TRBV6-6
CASSEPQPYRDYEQYF,TGTGCCAGCAGTGAGCCCCAGCCTTACAGGGACTACGAGCAGTACTTC,.,TRBJ2-7,16,TRBV6-4
CASSQEASTGGDSPLHF,TGCGCCAGCAGCCAAGAAGCCTCGACAGGGGGCGATTCACCCCTCCACTTT,TRBD1,TRBJ1-6,17,TRBV4-3
CASSQGVAGDTEAFF,TGTGCCAGCAGCCAAGGCGTCGCGGGGGACACTGAAGCTTTCTTT,.,TRBJ1-1,15,TRBV4-2
CASRSVTGASTDTQYF,TGCGCCAGCAGGTCCGTGACGGGGGCTAGCACAGATACGCAGTATTTT,.,TRBJ2-3,16,TRBV4-1
CASSLVGPVSGNTIYF,TGTGCTAGCAGCTTAGTAGGTCCAGTCTCTGGAAACACCATATATTTT,.,TRBJ1-3,16,TRBV7-7
CASGIGQDIEPQHF,TGTGCCAGCGGGATAGGACAGGACATTGAGCCCCAGCATTTT,TRBD1,TRBJ1-5,14,TRBV3-1/TRBV3-2
CASSDFETQYF,TGCGCCAGCAGCGACTTTGAGACCCAGTACTTC,.,TRBJ2-5,11,TRBV4-1
CASRFQDSARRETQYF,TGTGCAAGTCGCTTTCAAGACAGCGCTAGGAGGGAGACCCAGTACTTC,.,TRBJ2-5,16,TRBV12-2
CASFPYSSSVSYEQYF,TGTGCCAGCTTTCCCTACTCGTCTTCAGTTTCCTACGAGCAGTACTTC,.,TRBJ2-7,16,TRBV5-8
CASSYFYEQYF,TGTGCCAGCAGTTACTTCTACGAGCAGTACTTC,.,TRBJ2-7,11,TRBV6-2/TRBV6-3
CASSLGSGRSLYGYTF,TGTGCCAGCAGCTTAGGCTCGGGACGGTCTTTATATGGCTACACCTTC,.,TRBJ1-2,16,TRBV7-9
CASTEGGSNQPQHF,TGTGCCAGCACCGAGGGGGGTAGCAATCAGCCCCAGCATTTT,.,TRBJ1-5,14,TRBV6-5
CASSIEGLEYTDTQYF,TGTGCCAGTAGTATAGAAGGACTGGAATACACAGATACGCAGTATTTT,.,TRBJ2-3,16,TRBV19
CASSPTGTRNTEAFF,TGTGCCAGCAGCCCCACCGGGACACGTAACACTGAAGCTTTCTTT,.,TRBJ1-1,15,TRBV7-3
CASSHFGTGVETQYF,TGTGCCAGCAGTCACTTCGGGACAGGGGTCGAGACCCAGTACTTC,TRBD1,TRBJ2-5,15,TRBV6-5
CASSSSGGAPDTQYF,TGTGCCAGCAGTTCGAGCGGGGGGGCCCCCGATACGCAGTATTTT,TRBD2,TRBJ2-3,15,TRBV6-5
CASSEGQLNTEAFF,TGTGCCAGCAGCGAAGGACAGCTGAACACTGAAGCTTTCTTT,.,TRBJ1-1,14,TRBV5-5
CASSLGVRGLGYTF,TGTGCCAGCAGTTTGGGCGTCAGGGGGCTTGGCTACACCTTC,TRBD1,TRBJ1-2,14,TRBV28
CASRTDQITGELFF,TGCGCCAGCAGGACCGACCAAATCACCGGGGAGCTGTTTTTT,.,TRBJ2-2,14,TRBV5-1
CATSRGNTGSEEKLFF,TGTGCCACCAGCAGAGGTAACACAGGGTCAGAAGAAAAACTGTTTTTT,.,TRBJ1-4,16,TRBV15